The rows below give T cell receptor beta chains drawn from one sample of a study of shared clonotypes between healthy human individuals. Sequencing used immunoSEQ multiplex PCR; TCRdb keeps in-frame clones, though not all of them. The table has more than 850,000 clones, 78% seen once. The specimen sequenced was memory CD4+ T cells from PBMCs. All receptors derive from a man aged 18 to 29 in good health. Some clones in this sample may be carry-over from other donors' samples. Each CDR3 is given with its conserved first and last residue. The order of the fields is D gene, J gene, V gene, CDR3 DNA, CDR3 protein. D genes are given only for firm matches.

NA	TRBJ2-7	TRBV6-1	TGTGCCAGCAGTCGCGGGTGGGGGGCCGACGAGCAGTACTTC	CASSRGWGADEQYF
NA	TRBJ2-1	TRBV2	TGTGCCAGCAGTCCCGGACTAACGGCGAATGAGCAGTTCTTC	CASSPGLTANEQFF
NA	TRBJ2-1	TRBV10-1	TGCGCCAGCAGTGAGTGGTCTCGACGGTTGGATGAGCAGTTCTTC	CASSEWSRRLDEQFF
TRBD1	TRBJ2-7	TRBV7-3	TGTGCCAGCAGCTTGCGGACAGGGGAGGGGTACGAGCAGTACTTC	CASSLRTGEGYEQYF
NA	TRBJ1-2	TRBV28	TGTGCCAGCAGTTTAGACGGACCCGGTGACGGCTACACCTTC	CASSLDGPGDGYTF
TRBD1	TRBJ1-1	TRBV30	TGTGCCTGGAGAGGACAGGGGAACACTGAAGCTTTCTTT	CAWRGQGNTEAFF
TRBD2	TRBJ2-1	TRBV19	TGTGCCAGTAGACCTCTTACTAGCGGGAGGGCCGGCGTGGGTGAGCAGTTCTTC	CASRPLTSGRAGVGEQFF
NA	TRBJ2-7	TRBV19	TGTGCCAGTTCGCTCACAGCTATCACCTACGAGCAGTACTTC	CASSLTAITYEQYF
NA	TRBJ1-1	TRBV7-3	TGTGCCAGCAGCCCCCCCGGTGGGCAGGGTGAAGCTTTCTTT	CASSPPGGQGEAFF
NA	TRBJ1-1	TRBV4-1	TGCGCCAGCAGCTCACCGACAGGGAACACTGAAGCTTTCTTT	CASSSPTGNTEAFF
TRBD2	TRBJ2-2	TRBV27	TGTGCCAGCAGTTTTGTGAGGGCTAGCGGAACCGGGGAGCTGTTTTTT	CASSFVRASGTGELFF
TRBD1	TRBJ1-1	TRBV10-3	TGTGCCATTAGGACAGGGGGCTTCGACACTGAAGCTTTCTTT	CAIRTGGFDTEAFF